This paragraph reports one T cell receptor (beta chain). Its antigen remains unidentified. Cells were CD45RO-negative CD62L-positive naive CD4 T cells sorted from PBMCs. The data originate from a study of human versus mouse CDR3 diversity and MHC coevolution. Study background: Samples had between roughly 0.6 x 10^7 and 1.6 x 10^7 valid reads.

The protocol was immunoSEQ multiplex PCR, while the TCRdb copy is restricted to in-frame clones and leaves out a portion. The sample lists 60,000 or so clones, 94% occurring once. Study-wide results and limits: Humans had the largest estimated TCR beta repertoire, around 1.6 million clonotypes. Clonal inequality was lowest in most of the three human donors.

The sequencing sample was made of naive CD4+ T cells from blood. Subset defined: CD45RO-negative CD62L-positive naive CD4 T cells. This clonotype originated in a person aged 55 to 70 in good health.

The CDR3 is CASSWGPDSNYGYTF. In nucleotides, the CDR3 is TGTGCCAGCAGCTGGGGGCCGGACAGTAACTATGGCTACACCTTC. This chain links TRBV5-4 with TRBJ1-2; possibly TRBD1 for D (6 bases). Trimming left V 3 bases short and J 1 base short, with 13 bases between. CDR3 length equals 15 residues. Germline CDR1 and CDR2: SGHNT and YYREEE (reference sequence). Using reference TRBV5-4 and TRBJ1-2 for the parts outside the CDR3, the full variable domain is ETGVTQSPTHLIKTRGQQVTLRCSSQSGHNTVSWYQQALGQGPQFIFQYYREEENGRGNFPPRFSGLQFPNYSSELNVNALELDDSALYLCASSWGPDSNYGYTFGSGTRLTVV.